This T cell receptor beta chain stems from a study of vaccination and CD4 T cells after COVID-19. As for this clonotype: Antigen: not known.

Germline CDR1 SGHTA, CDR2 FQGTGA. The CDR3 is made up of 17 amino acids. V was clipped by 1 base and J by 8 bases; unmatched bases: 15. The Oncomine TCR Beta short-read assay sequenced DNA from cultured CD4+ T cells. TCRdb reprocessed the PCR reads via MiXCR and lists one record per CDR3 protein. The repertoire holds more than 13,000 distinct CDR3 sequences, around 43% seen once, with 8.5% to 12% in the top ten. Study-wide points: Spike mono-reactive status applied to 304 of 307 vaccine-specific clones in convalescent patients. Only relatively few convalescent patients were studied, and early post-infection timepoints were not analyzed.

Described treatment: roughly nine-day PBMC culture with coronavirus spike peptide pools or control peptides (ViraFEST assay). ViraFEST used peptide pools to expand antigen-specific T cells, then sequenced TCRs. With about nine days of culture completed, CD4+ T cells were isolated by negative selection. Sequencing was done on a sample of CD4+ T cells from blood, cultured in vitro. The chain employs TRBV7-3 and TRBJ2-5, with 8 bases fitting TRBD2. The origin of this receptor is a human donor who had recovered from COVID-19. DNA of the CDR3: TGTGCCAGCAGCTTAAGCGACTACGCGGGGGGCTTAGGAACCCAGTACTTC. This sequence encodes CASSLSDYAGGLGTQYF.